These 28 T cell receptor beta chains came from one sample sequenced in a study of CXCR3-negative and CXCR3-positive naive CD8 T cells. UMI labels and 5' RACE were used to prepare the TRB cDNA libraries. TCRdb reworked the 5' RACE reads into one entry per CDR3 protein, no DNA. In all, the sample yields 8,000 or so distinct CDR3 sequences. Sequenced material: naive CXCR3- CD8+ T cells from blood. Subset described: CD45RO-CCR7+CD27+CD95- naive CD8+ T cells lacking CXCR3 (TNR3-). These receptors were collected from a human donor in good health. Some clones in this sample may be carry-over from other donors' samples.

This clonotype counts as medium-sized (0.01 to 0.1%) by frequency. CDR3 loop: CASSQDLGPFDEQFF. The chain is built from TRBV14 and TRBJ2-1. This CDR3 is built from 15 residues. Germline V gene data show CDR1 as SGHDN and CDR2 as FVKESK. Filled out from reference TRBV14 and TRBJ2-1, the complete variable domain reads EAGVTQFPSHSVIEKGQTVTLRCDPISGHDNLYWYRRVMGKEIKFLLHFVKESKQDESGMPNNRFLAERTGGTYSTLKVQPAELEDSGVYFCASSQDLGPFDEQFFGPGTRLTVL.

The CDR3 protein is CASSPTPLVGTNTEAFF. The chain recombines TRBV28 with TRBJ1-1; TCRdb indicates TRBD1, and absent DNA this call remains unverified. CDR3 length equals 17 residues. Germline CDR1 and CDR2: MDHEN and SYDVKM.

The genes are TRBV28 and TRBJ1-4. Germline V lookup: CDR1 MDHEN, CDR2 SYDVKM. The CDR3 covers 13 residues. CDR3 region: CASSLAVNEKLFF.

This sequence joins TRBV9 and TRBJ2-1; TCRdb lists TRBD2, though no DNA is available to test this call. The CDR3 contains 15 residues. Germline CDR1 is SGDLS and CDR2 is YYNGEE. The chain's CDR3 is CASSVTSGSIYEQFF.

The V gene is TRBV5-1, the J gene TRBJ2-1; lacking DNA, the TRBD2 call made by TCRdb goes unchecked. Germline CDR1 reads SGHRS; CDR2 reads YFSETQ. The CDR3 length is 17 residues. CDR3 sequence reads: CASSLAVPGGKGDEQFF.

By frequency, this clonotype registers medium-sized (0.01 to 0.1%). The chain's CDR3 is CSVEPSGYGYTF. This rearrangement joins TRBV29-1 to TRBJ1-2. The CDR3 totals 12 residues. Germline V gene data show CDR1 as SQVTM and CDR2 as ANQGSEA.

Considering frequency, this clonotype is medium-sized. This sequence joins TRBV7-2 and TRBJ1-1. The CDR3 extends over 12 amino acids. CDR1 is SGHTA, CDR2 FQGNSA, per germline. CDR3 amino acids: CASSLGVTEAFF. The whole variable domain, filled in from reference TRBV7-2 and TRBJ1-1, reads GAGVSQSPSNKVTEKGKDVELRCDPISGHTALYWYRQSLGQGLEFLIYFQGNSAPDKSGLPSDRFSAERTGGSVSTLTIQRTQQEDSAVYLCASSLGVTEAFFGQGTRLTVV.

The rearrangement uses TRBV12-3 or TRBV12-4 and TRBJ2-1; TCRdb indicates TRBD1, and absent DNA this call remains unverified. CDR3 length: 12 amino acids. CDR3: CASTPGYNEQFF.

V gene TRBV29-1 combines with J gene TRBJ2-1; TCRdb reports TRBD2, a call that lacks DNA to check it against. CDR3 length: 18 residues. Per germline, CDR1 SQVTM and CDR2 ANQGSEA. The CDR3 spells CSVEDWVIAGGSYNEQFF.

This clonotype is classed as medium-sized by frequency. The chain links TRBV27 to TRBJ2-7; the D gene TCRdb calls, TRBD2, cannot be checked with no DNA. This CDR3 has 14 residues. Germline V gene lookup returns CDR1 MNHEY and CDR2 SMNVEV (reference sequence). The CDR3 region is CASSFLGRGSAQYF.

This clonotype shows up as medium-sized (0.01 to 0.1%) by frequency. The V and J genes are TRBV5-1 and TRBJ1-1. CDR3 length: 15 residues. Per germline, CDR1 SGHRS and CDR2 YFSETQ. CDR3 sequence reads: CASSIGTRGNTEAFF.

This chain links TRBV29-1 with TRBJ2-1; with no DNA, the TCRdb D assignment of TRBD2 cannot be verified. The CDR3 covers 14 residues. CDR1 and CDR2 (germline): SQVTM, ANQGSEA. The CDR3 here is CSVLVQERNNEQFF.

The chain has TRBV29-1 and TRBJ2-2. Germline CDR1 and CDR2: SQVTM and ANQGSEA. The CDR3 is made up of 13 amino acids. The CDR3 sequence: CSVENANTGELFF.

V and J are TRBV29-1 and TRBJ2-1; the D call from TCRdb, TRBD2, cannot be confirmed without DNA. The CDR3 consists of 13 residues. CDR1 and CDR2 from the germline V gene are SQVTM and ANQGSEA. The CDR3 here is CSVATGRTNEQFF.

The chain carries TRBV30 and TRBJ1-1. The V gene's germline CDR1 is GTSNPN and CDR2 SVGIG (reference sequence). This CDR3 is built from 14 residues. The CDR3 region is CAWSHSTMNTEAFF. The complete variable domain, with remaining parts taken from reference TRBV30 and TRBJ1-1, reads SQTIHQWPATLVQPVGSPLSLECTVEGTSNPNLYWYRQAAGRGLQLLFYSVGIGQISSEVPQNLSASRPQDRQFILSSKKLLLSDSGFYLCAWSHSTMNTEAFFGQGTRLTVV.

The chain is built from TRBV12-3 or TRBV12-4 and TRBJ2-7; as DNA is missing, the TRBD1 call by TCRdb cannot be tested. CDR3 length: 15 amino acids. CDR3 sequence: CASSTSGASSYEQYF.

This clonotype counts as medium-sized by frequency. The chain carries TRBV4-1 and TRBJ1-4. The CDR3 spans 15 residues. Germline V CDR1 and CDR2: MGHRA, YSYEKL. The CDR3 loop reads CASSRYWATNEKLFF.

The chain recombines TRBV7-2 with TRBJ1-4; the TCRdb call, TRBD1, lacks DNA for checking. Looked up from germline, CDR1 is SGHTA and CDR2 is FQGNSA. This CDR3 has 19 residues. The CDR3 spells CASSSPTGGQQLGNEKLFF. Variable domain in full (rest from reference TRBV7-2 and TRBJ1-4): GAGVSQSPSNKVTEKGKDVELRCDPISGHTALYWYRQSLGQGLEFLIYFQGNSAPDKSGLPSDRFSAERTGGSVSTLTIQRTQQEDSAVYLCASSSPTGGQQLGNEKLFFGSGTQLSVL.

The genes are TRBV29-1 and TRBJ1-2; TCRdb's assignment of TRBD1 cannot be checked, as there is no DNA. The germline gives CDR1 SQVTM, CDR2 ANQGSEA. This CDR3 is built from 16 residues. The CDR3 here is CSVEDPKGTGDYGYTF.

The CDR3 region is CASSLPGQGVFSYEQYF. The gene calls are TRBV7-9 and TRBJ2-7; no DNA is available, so the TRBD1 call from TCRdb remains unchecked. Per germline, CDR1 SEHNR and CDR2 FQNEAQ (reference sequence). The CDR3 has 17 residues. Together with reference TRBV7-9 and TRBJ2-7, the CDR3 gives the full variable domain: DTGVSQNPRHKITKRGQNVTFRCDPISEHNRLYWYRQTLGQGPEFLTYFQNEAQLEKSRLLSDRFSAERPKGSFSTLEIQRTEQGDSAMYLCASSLPGQGVFSYEQYFGPGTRLTVT.

J is TRBJ2-1 and V is TRBV29-1; TCRdb picks TRBD1, but there is no DNA to check that call. The CDR3 is 13 residues long. The germline V gene has CDR1 SQVTM and CDR2 ANQGSEA. The chain's CDR3 is CSVVGDSYNEQFF.

This clonotype is medium-sized by frequency. The chain combines TRBV11-2 with TRBJ2-2; TCRdb returns TRBD1, unconfirmable since there is no DNA. CDR3 length: 17 residues. Per the germline V gene, CDR1 is SGHAT and CDR2 is FQNNGV. Here the CDR3 reads CASSPGVGQGNTGELFF.

Judged by frequency, this clonotype is medium-sized. The rearrangement joins TRBV6-6 to TRBJ2-3; as DNA is missing, the TRBD1 call by TCRdb cannot be tested. The CDR3 sequence is 13 residues long. The germline gives CDR1 MNHNY, CDR2 SVGAGI (reference sequence). This CDR3 is CASSSGARDTQYF.

V usage is TRBV5-4 and J usage is TRBJ2-5; with no DNA, the TCRdb D assignment of TRBD1 cannot be verified. CDR1 is SGHNT, CDR2 YYREEE, per germline (reference sequence). The CDR3 covers 15 residues. The CDR3 spells CASSAGTGEMETQYF.

The V and J genes are TRBV9 and TRBJ2-1; the TCRdb D gene call, TRBD2, has no DNA to confirm it. Germline V CDR1 and CDR2: SGDLS, YYNGEE. The CDR3 sequence is 17 residues long. CDR3 residues: CASSSETSGISYNEQFF.

By frequency, this clonotype is medium-sized (0.01 to 0.1%). This chain joins TRBV30 and TRBJ1-4; TCRdb selects TRBD1, and the lack of DNA leaves this call unchecked. Per germline, CDR1 GTSNPN and CDR2 SVGIG (reference sequence). The CDR3 runs 14 residues. CDR3 in amino acids: CAWSTGVQNEKLFF.

The chain employs TRBV27 and TRBJ2-1; TCRdb names TRBD2, which stays unverified in the absence of DNA. CDR1 is MNHEY, CDR2 SMNVEV, per germline (reference sequence). The CDR3 spans 13 residues. CDR3 amino acids: CASSLYGSNEQFF.

The genes are TRBV27 and TRBJ2-1; TCRdb returns TRBD2, unconfirmable since there is no DNA. Germline V gives CDR1 MNHEY, CDR2 SMNVEV (reference sequence). The CDR3 sequence is 14 residues long. The CDR3 is CASSLMTSGSEQFF.